Presented here are 17 T cell receptor beta chains from one specimen sequenced in a study of blood T cells in healthy people across ages. The use of a sample-barcoded 5' primer and a J-beta primer mix characterized a second PCR of about 6 to 12 cycles. TCRdb itself ran the 5' RACE reads through MiXCR, one entry per CDR3 protein. The table records 800,000 or so distinct CDR3 sequences, approximately 67% of them present only once. The sequenced sample was blood. The receptors were sampled from a young man in good health.

The chain uses TRBV3-1 and TRBJ2-1; TRBD2 matches 7 bases. The germline V gene encodes CDR1 LGHDT and CDR2 YNNKEL (reference sequence). This CDR3 comprises 16 residues. The V gene end was trimmed by 3 bases and the J gene end by 4 bases; junction bases not matched to a gene: 9. The DNA of the CDR3 is TGTGCCAGCAGCCACCCCGGACGACTAGCTTACAATGAGCAGTTCTTC. The encoded protein is CASSHPGRLAYNEQFF.

V is TRBV20-1 and J is TRBJ2-1, with D possibly matching TRBD2 (5 bases). Germline V gives CDR1 DFQATT, CDR2 SNEGSKA (reference sequence). V shed 3 bases and J shed 4 bases, with 13 bases lying between them. The CDR3 has 14 amino acids. DNA for the CDR3: TGCAGTGCTAGGGACCCCGAGCGGTACAATGAGCAGTTCTTC. This translates into CSARDPERYNEQFF.

This clonotype was recorded only once. The chain carries TRBV28 and TRBJ2-1, with 9 nucleotides matching TRBD1. The CDR3 is made up of 18 amino acids. Germline trimming cut 4 bases from V and 8 bases from J; bases unmatched to any gene: 18. Germline loops: CDR1 MDHEN, CDR2 SYDVKM. The CDR3 nucleotides read TGTGCCAGCAGTTCGTACGTCCGGACAGGGGTTACCGCCGATGAGCAGTTCTTC. It translates to CASSSYVRTGVTADEQFF.

This clonotype has only a few counts. The V and J genes are TRBV10-3 and TRBJ2-6; the D is unclear. The CDR3 is 13 residues long. Germline CDR1 reads ENHRY; CDR2 reads SYGVKD. V was pared by 2 bases and J by 2 bases, with 1 base between. In DNA form, the CDR3 reads TGTGCCATCAGTGAGACTGGGGCCAACGTCCTGACTTTC. Translated, it gives CAISETGANVLTF.

This clonotype was detected only a few times. The V call is TRBV5-1, the J call TRBJ1-1, with 7 bases that match TRBD1. The junction had 11 bases not matched to a gene; V was cut back by 4 bases and J by 8 bases. Per germline, CDR1 SGHRS and CDR2 YFSETQ. The CDR3 is 14 residues long. CDR3 in DNA: TGCGCCAGCAGCCCCGGACAGGAGGGTTTCGAAGCTTTCTTT. It specifies CASSPGQEGFEAFF.

This chain links TRBV7-2 with TRBJ2-4; the D gene is possibly TRBD2 (5 bases). Trimming took 5 bases from V and 0 from J, leaving 14 bases between them. Germline V gene lookup returns CDR1 SGHTA and CDR2 FQGNSA. This CDR3 spans 16 amino acids. CDR3 loop: CASSAGVDVAKNIQYF. The DNA of the CDR3 is TGTGCCAGCAGCGCCGGGGTGGATGTAGCCAAAAACATTCAGTACTTC.

This sequence joins TRBV7-2 and TRBJ2-5; D assignment may be TRBD1 or TRBD2 (5 bases each). Trimming shortened V by 1 base and J by 4 bases, and 13 bases separated the two germline ends. Germline V CDR1 and CDR2: SGHTA, FQGNSA. The CDR3 length is 15 residues. The CDR3 sequence: CASSLVRAGGETQYF. In nucleotides, the CDR3 is TGTGCCAGCAGCTTAGTCAGGGCCGGAGGAGAGACCCAGTACTTC.

This sequence joins TRBV7-2 and TRBJ2-1; D unclear. Trimming took 5 bases from V and 7 from J, leaving 18 bases between them. The V gene's germline CDR1 is SGHTA and CDR2 FQGNSA. This CDR3 has 15 amino acids. DNA for the CDR3: TGTGCCAGCAGCCAGCCGGGCGTAAGGTGGAATGAGCAGTTCTTC. Its translation is CASSQPGVRWNEQFF.

V is TRBV5-1 and J is TRBJ2-5, with 8 bases identical to TRBD1. V lost 8 bases and J lost 5; bases outside the gene matches: 17. The germline CDR1 and CDR2 sequences are SGHRS and YFSETQ. The length of the CDR3 is 16 residues. The CDR3 sequence: CARSPNGVRGQETQYF. The CDR3 DNA reads TGCGCCAGGAGCCCGAACGGCGTCAGGGGGCAGGAGACCCAGTACTTC.

Comment on this clonotype: A read error may account for a junction end that differs from germline. The chain recombines TRBV27 with TRBJ1-1; possibly TRBD1 for D (5 bases). CDR3 size: 13 residues. Germline lookup yields CDR1 MNHEY and CDR2 SMNVEV (reference sequence). The CDR3 here is CASSVSGGRRAFF. Written as DNA, the CDR3 is TGTGCCAGCAGTGTATCGGGGGGACGCAGGGCTTTCTTT.

With regard to this clonotype: An end of the junction differs from the germline gene, which may be a read error. The V call is TRBV5-1, the J call TRBJ2-1; D gene uncertain. Germline loops: CDR1 SGHRS, CDR2 YFSETQ. The CDR3 runs to 12 residues. Written as DNA, the CDR3 is TGCGCCAGCAGCTTGGTCGGCAATAAGCAGTTCTTC. Its translation is CASSLVGNKQFF.

This clonotype was picked up a small number of times. The chain combines TRBV7-9 with TRBJ2-7; D is undetermined. V was pared by 4 bases and J by 0 bases, with 10 bases between. The CDR3 runs 14 residues. The germline V gene encodes CDR1 SEHNR and CDR2 FQNEAQ (reference sequence). The CDR3 nucleotides are TGTGCCAGCAGCTCCATTCACGTCTCCTACGAGCAGTACTTC. The encoded protein is CASSSIHVSYEQYF. The full variable domain, rest sourced from reference TRBV7-9 and TRBJ2-7, is DTGVSQNPRHKITKRGQNVTFRCDPISEHNRLYWYRQTLGQGPEFLTYFQNEAQLEKSRLLSDRFSAERPKGSFSTLEIQRTEQGDSAMYLCASSSIHVSYEQYFGPGTRLTVT.

This clonotype was observed a handful of times. V usage is TRBV6-4 and J usage is TRBJ2-6, with D unclear. The CDR3 spans 16 residues. V was shortened by 0 bases and J by 1 base, with 7 bases between the two germline ends. Germline values: CDR1 MRHNA, CDR2 SNTAGT. The CDR3 DNA follows: TGTGCCAGCAGTGACTCTGGGGTATCTGGGGCCAACGTCCTGACTTTC. Amino acid sequence: CASSDSGVSGANVLTF.

This clonotype was picked up one time. The gene calls are TRBV5-1 and TRBJ1-2, with TRBD1 identical over 9 bases. J gave up 6 bases and V 2 bases, and 8 bases lay outside the gene matches. Per the germline V gene, CDR1 is SGHRS and CDR2 is YFSETQ. The CDR3 totals 15 residues. The CDR3 here is CASSLYGQGKDGYTF. The CDR3 DNA reads as TGCGCCAGCAGCTTATACGGACAGGGGAAGGATGGCTACACCTTC.

This clonotype was counted only a few times. The rearrangement links TRBV7-3 to TRBJ2-1; tentatively, D is TRBD2 (6 bases). Per the germline V gene, CDR1 is SGHTA and CDR2 is FQGTGA. The CDR3 loop spans 14 amino acids. The V end was cut by 1 base, the J end by 8 bases, with 12 bases between. The CDR3, as DNA: TGTGCCAGCAGCTTAATGGGGGGAACCCATGAGCAGTTCTTC. Its protein product is CASSLMGGTHEQFF.

This chain joins TRBV29-1 and TRBJ2-2, with no clear D. There are 11 residues in the CDR3. With 5 bases removed from V and 1 base from J, the gap between germline ends came to 2 bases. Germline values: CDR1 SQVTM, CDR2 ANQGSEA. In DNA form, the CDR3 reads TGCAGCGTTAAGAACACCGGGGAGCTGTTTTTT. Protein product: CSVKNTGELFF.

This clonotype was picked up a small number of times. This may arise from a read error, as a much more abundant clone is one base away. The genes are TRBV20-1 and TRBJ1-2, with 7 bases fitting TRBD1. The CDR3 runs 12 residues. Germline CDR1 is DFQATT and CDR2 is SNEGSKA (reference sequence). The trim removed 5 bases at V and 2 bases at J, leaving 2 bases unmatched. This CDR3 is CSAEQGNYGYTF. In nucleotides, the CDR3 is TGCAGTGCTGAACAGGGGAACTATGGCTACACCTTC.